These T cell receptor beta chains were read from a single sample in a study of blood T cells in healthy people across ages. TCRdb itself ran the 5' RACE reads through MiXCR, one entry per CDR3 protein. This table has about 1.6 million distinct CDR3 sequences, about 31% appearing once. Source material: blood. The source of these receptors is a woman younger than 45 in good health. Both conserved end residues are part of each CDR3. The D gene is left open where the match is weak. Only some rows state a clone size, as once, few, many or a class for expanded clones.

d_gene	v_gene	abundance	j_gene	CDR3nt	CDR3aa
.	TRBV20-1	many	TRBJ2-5	TGCAGTGCTAGTCGAGATTCGTACCAAGAGACCCAGTACTTC	CSASRDSYQETQYF
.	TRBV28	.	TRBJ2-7	TGTGCCAGCAGCCGAGCCCGTAGTGCCTCCTACGAGCAGTACTTC	CASSRARSASYEQYF
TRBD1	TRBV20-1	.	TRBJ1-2	TGCAGTGCTCGGGACAGCTTCGGGGACGGCTACACCTTC	CSARDSFGDGYTF
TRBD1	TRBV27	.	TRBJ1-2	TGTGCCAGCAGTTCGATGGGACAGGGTTCTGGCTACACCTTC	CASSSMGQGSGYTF
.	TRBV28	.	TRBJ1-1	TGTGCCAGCAGACCAGGACAGAAGGCTGAAGCTTTCTTT	CASRPGQKAEAFF
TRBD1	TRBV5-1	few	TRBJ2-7	TGCGCCAGCAGTACCGGGACAGTCACCTACGAGCAGTACTTC	CASSTGTVTYEQYF
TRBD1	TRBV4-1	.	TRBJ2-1	TGCGCCAGCAGCCAGGACAGGGACGCCCCGCAGTTCTTC	CASSQDRDAPQFF
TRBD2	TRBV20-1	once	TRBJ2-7	TGCAGTGCTAGGGGTGGAAGCGGGATAAACAATGAGCAGTACTTC	CSARGGSGINNEQYF
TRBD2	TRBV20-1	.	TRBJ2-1	TGCAGTGCTAGAGATCGGTCGGGAGGCGGGCGAGGTGAGCAGTTCTTC	CSARDRSGGGRGEQFF
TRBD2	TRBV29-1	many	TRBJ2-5	TGCAGCGTTGACTCCCCTAGCGGAAAACAAGAGACCCAGTACTTC	CSVDSPSGKQETQYF
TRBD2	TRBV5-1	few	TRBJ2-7	TGCGCCAGCAGCTTGGTAGCGGGGGTGTACGAGCAGTACTTC	CASSLVAGVYEQYF
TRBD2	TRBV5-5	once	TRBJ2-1	TGTGCCAGCAGCTTGGCCGTTAGCGGGGTGAGGGATGAGCAGTTCTTC	CASSLAVSGVRDEQFF
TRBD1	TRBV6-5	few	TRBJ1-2	TGTGCCAGCACCGTCGGGACAGGGGGTGGCTACACCTTC	CASTVGTGGGYTF
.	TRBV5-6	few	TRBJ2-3	TGTGCCAGCAGCTGGGGGGGCCGATCAGATACGCAGTATTTT	CASSWGGRSDTQYF
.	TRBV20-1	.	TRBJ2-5	TGCAGTGTCCCGACACGACAGTACCAAGAGACCCAGTACTTC	CSVPTRQYQETQYF
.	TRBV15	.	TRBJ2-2	TGTGCCACCCGCCCGGACAGTTCGAACACCGGGGAGCTGTTTTTT	CATRPDSSNTGELFF
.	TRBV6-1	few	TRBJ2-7	TGTGCCAGCACCCCTAGGGAGGAGAGCGAGCAGTACTTC	CASTPREESEQYF
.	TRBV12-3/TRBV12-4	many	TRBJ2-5	TGTGCCAGCAGCAGGCGTCAAGAGACCCAGTACTTC	CASSRRQETQYF
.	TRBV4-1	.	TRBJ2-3	TGCGCCAGCAGCCAATCATTGATCACAGATACGCAGTATTTT	CASSQSLITDTQYF
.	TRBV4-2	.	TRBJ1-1	TGTGCCAGCAGCCAAGCCTTCCGGGGGAACACTGAAGCTTTCTTT	CASSQAFRGNTEAFF
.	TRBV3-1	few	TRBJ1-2	TGTGCCAGCAGCCAAGGTGGGGACTACTATGGCTACACCTTC	CASSQGGDYYGYTF
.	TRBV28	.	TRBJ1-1	TGTGCCAGCAGTTTTTTAGACAGAGAGAACACTGAAGCTTTCTTT	CASSFLDRENTEAFF
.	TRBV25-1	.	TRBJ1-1	TGTGCCAGCAGTGAATTCGTTGGGGGGTCGCGAGCTTTCTTT	CASSEFVGGSRAFF
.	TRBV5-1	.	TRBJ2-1	TGCGCCAGCAGCTTGGACCTCTCCGAGCAGTTCTTC	CASSLDLSEQFF
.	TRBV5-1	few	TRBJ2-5	TGCGCCAGCAGCTTGTTATCAGGGTCGGGGCAAGAGACCCAGTACTTC	CASSLLSGSGQETQYF
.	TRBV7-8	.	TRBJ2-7	TGTGCCAGCAGCATGGACCCGAGCTCCTACAATGAGCAGTACTTC	CASSMDPSSYNEQYF
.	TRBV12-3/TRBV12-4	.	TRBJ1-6	TGTGCCAGCACTACGAGGGGGTCTTATTCACCCCTCCACTTT	CASTTRGSYSPLHF
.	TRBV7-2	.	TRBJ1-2	TGTGCCAGCAGCGCCCCGGGGGCGAACTATGGCCACACCTTC	CASSAPGANYGHTF
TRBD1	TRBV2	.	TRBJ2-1	TGTGCCAGCATTTCTACGTCGGGACAGGGCAACAATGAGCAGTTCTTC	CASISTSGQGNNEQFF
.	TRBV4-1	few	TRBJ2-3	TGCGCCAGCAGCTCACGACCGGAGACAGATACGCAGTATTTT	CASSSRPETDTQYF
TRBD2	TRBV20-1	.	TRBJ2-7	TGCAGTGCTAGCAGGGGACTAGGGATCTACGAGCAGTACTTC	CSASRGLGIYEQYF
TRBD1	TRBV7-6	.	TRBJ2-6	TGTGCCAGCAGCCCCGGACAGGGCAACTCTGGGGCCAACGTCCGGACTTTC	CASSPGQGNSGANVRTF
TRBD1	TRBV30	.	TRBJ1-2	TGTGCCGGTGGGACAGGGGGGCACTATGGCTACACCTTC	CAGGTGGHYGYTF
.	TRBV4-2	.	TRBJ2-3	TGTGCCAGCAACCAAGACAGCAGCCCAACTTCTAGCTGGGGGACAAAAGATACGCAGTATTTT	CASNQDSSPTSSWGTKDTQYF
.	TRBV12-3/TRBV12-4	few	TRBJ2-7	TGTGCCAGCAGTTTTGACGGGGGGCCCTACGAGCAGTACTTC	CASSFDGGPYEQYF
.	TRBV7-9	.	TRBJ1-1	TGTGCCAGCAGCCAGGGTCAACCTGAAGCTTTCTTT	CASSQGQPEAFF
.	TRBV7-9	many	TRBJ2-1	TGTGCCAGCAGCTTATCGGGGGCTTACAATGAGCAGTTCTTC	CASSLSGAYNEQFF
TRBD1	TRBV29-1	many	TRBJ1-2	TGCAGCGTTGAAGGGGGTCGGGACAGGACGTTCGGCTACACCTTC	CSVEGGRDRTFGYTF
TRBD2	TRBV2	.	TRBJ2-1	TGTGCCAGCAGCCGATCCGGGACTAGCGGGATGTCAAAATACAATGAGCAGTTCTTC	CASSRSGTSGMSKYNEQFF
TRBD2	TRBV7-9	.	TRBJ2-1	TGTGCCAGCAGCTTGAGTACGGCGGGGGATGAGCAGTTCTTC	CASSLSTAGDEQFF
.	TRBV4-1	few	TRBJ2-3	TGCGCCAGCAGCCAAGAACGGGGTTGGGATACGCAGTATTTT	CASSQERGWDTQYF
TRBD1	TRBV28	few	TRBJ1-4	TGTGCCAGCAGTTTCACAGGGGGCGCATCTGGTAATGAAAAACTGTTTTTT	CASSFTGGASGNEKLFF
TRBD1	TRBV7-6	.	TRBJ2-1	TGTGCCAGCAGCTTAGTTGCCGGGACAGGGGGCTTCGATGAGCAGTTCTTC	CASSLVAGTGGFDEQFF
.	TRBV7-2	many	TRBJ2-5	TGTGCCAGCAGCCCTACACCGAAAGAGACCCAGTACTTC	CASSPTPKETQYF
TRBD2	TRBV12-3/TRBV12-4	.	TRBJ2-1	TGTGCCAGCAACCCCCCCTTCGGACTAGCGGCGAATGAGCAGTTCTTC	CASNPPFGLAANEQFF
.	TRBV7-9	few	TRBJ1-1	TGTGCCAGCAGCTTAGATGCGAAAAACGAAGCTTTCTTT	CASSLDAKNEAFF
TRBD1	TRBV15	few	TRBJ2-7	TGTGCCACCAGCTCAAGGACAGGGATCTACGAGCAGTACTTC	CATSSRTGIYEQYF
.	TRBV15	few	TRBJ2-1	TGTGCCACCAGCAGAGGGGGTAAAGCTTCAACCGACAATGAGCAGTTCTTC	CATSRGGKASTDNEQFF